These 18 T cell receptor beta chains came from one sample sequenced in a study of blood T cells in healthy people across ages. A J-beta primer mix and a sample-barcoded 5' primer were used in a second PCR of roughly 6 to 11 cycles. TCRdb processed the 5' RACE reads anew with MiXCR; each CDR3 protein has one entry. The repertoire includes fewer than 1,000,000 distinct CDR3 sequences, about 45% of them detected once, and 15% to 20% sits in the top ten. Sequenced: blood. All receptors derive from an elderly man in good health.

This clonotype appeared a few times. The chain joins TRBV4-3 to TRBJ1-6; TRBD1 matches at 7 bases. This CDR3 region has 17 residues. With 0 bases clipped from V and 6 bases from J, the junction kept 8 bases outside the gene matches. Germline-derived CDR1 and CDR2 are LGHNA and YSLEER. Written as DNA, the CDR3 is TGCGCCAGCAGCCAAGAAACAGGGGTGGTCTTTAATTCACCCCTCCACTTT. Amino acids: CASSQETGVVFNSPLHF.

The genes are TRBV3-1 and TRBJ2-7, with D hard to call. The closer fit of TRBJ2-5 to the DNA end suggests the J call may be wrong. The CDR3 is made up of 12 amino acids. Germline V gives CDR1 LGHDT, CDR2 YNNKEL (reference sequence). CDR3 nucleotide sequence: TGTGCCAGCAGCCAAGAGGCGCAGACCCAGTACTTC. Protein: CASSQEAQTQYF.

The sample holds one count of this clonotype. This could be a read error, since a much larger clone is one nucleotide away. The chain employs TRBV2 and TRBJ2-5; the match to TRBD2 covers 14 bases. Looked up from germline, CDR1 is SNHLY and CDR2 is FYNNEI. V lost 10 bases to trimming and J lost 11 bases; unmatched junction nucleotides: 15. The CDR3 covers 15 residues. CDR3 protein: CATYSRLAGGNEQYF. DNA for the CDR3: TGTGCCACCTACTCCCGACTAGCGGGAGGGAATGAGCAGTACTTC. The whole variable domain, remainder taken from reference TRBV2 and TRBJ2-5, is EPEVTQTPSHQVTQMGQEVILRCVPISNHLYFYWYRQILGQKVEFLVSFYNNEISEKSEIFDDQFSVERPDGSNFTLKIRSTKLEDSAMYFCATYSRLAGGNEQYFGPGTRLLVL.

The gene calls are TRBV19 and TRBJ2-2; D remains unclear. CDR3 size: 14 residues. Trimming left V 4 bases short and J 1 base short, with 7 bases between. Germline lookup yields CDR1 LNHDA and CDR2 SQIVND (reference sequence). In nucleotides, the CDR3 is TGTGCCAGTAGTACCGGGTGGAACACCGGGGAGCTGTTTTTT. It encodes CASSTGWNTGELFF.

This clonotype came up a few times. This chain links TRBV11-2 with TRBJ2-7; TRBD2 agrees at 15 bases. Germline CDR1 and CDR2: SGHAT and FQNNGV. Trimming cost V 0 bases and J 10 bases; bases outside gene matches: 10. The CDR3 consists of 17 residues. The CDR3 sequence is CASSLEGLAGGHASQYF. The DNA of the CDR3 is TGTGCCAGCAGCTTAGAGGGACTAGCGGGAGGCCATGCCAGCCAGTACTTC.

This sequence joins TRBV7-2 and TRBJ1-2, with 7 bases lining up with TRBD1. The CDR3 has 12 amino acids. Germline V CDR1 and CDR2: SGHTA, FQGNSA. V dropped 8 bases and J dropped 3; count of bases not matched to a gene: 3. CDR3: CASEQGHYGYTF. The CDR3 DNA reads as TGTGCCAGCGAACAGGGGCACTATGGCTACACCTTC. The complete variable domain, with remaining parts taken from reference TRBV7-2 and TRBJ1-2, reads GAGVSQSPSNKVTEKGKDVELRCDPISGHTALYWYRQSLGQGLEFLIYFQGNSAPDKSGLPSDRFSAERTGGSVSTLTIQRTQQEDSAVYLCASEQGHYGYTFGSGTRLTVV.

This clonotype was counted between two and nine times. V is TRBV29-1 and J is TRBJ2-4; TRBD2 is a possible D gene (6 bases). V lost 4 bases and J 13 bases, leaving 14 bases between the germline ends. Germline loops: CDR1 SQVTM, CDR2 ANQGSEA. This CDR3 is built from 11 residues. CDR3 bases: TGCAGCGTTGGCTGGCGGGAAGTGCAGTACTTC. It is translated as CSVGWREVQYF.

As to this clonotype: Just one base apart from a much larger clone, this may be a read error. The CDR3: CASSQAIAGGYEQYF. As DNA, the CDR3 is TGCGCCAGCAGCCAAGCGATAGCGGGAGGGTATGAGCAGTACTTC. The chain carries TRBV4-3 and TRBJ2-7; 11 bases match TRBD2. V lost 1 base, J lost 7 bases, and 6 bases stayed unmatched. Germline CDR1 is LGHNA and CDR2 is YSLEER. The CDR3 is made up of 15 amino acids.

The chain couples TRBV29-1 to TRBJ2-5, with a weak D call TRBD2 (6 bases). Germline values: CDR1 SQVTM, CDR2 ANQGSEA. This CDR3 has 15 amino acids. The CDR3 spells CTLGGEKYYQETQYF. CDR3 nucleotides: TGCACCCTTGGAGGGGAGAAATACTATCAAGAGACCCAGTACTTC. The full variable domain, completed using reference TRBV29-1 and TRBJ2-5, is SAVISQKPSRDICQRGTSLTIQCQVDSQVTMMFWYRQQPGQSLTLIATANQGSEATYESGFVIDKFPISRPNLTFSTLTVSNMSPEDSSIYLCTLGGEKYYQETQYFGPGTRLLVL.

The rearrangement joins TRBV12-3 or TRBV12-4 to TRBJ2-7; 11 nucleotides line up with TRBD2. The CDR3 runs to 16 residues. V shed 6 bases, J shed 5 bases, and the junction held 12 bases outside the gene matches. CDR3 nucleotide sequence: TGTGCCAGCAGCTCCCTTAGCGGGAGGGCCGGCGACGAGCAGTACTTC. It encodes CASSSLSGRAGDEQYF.

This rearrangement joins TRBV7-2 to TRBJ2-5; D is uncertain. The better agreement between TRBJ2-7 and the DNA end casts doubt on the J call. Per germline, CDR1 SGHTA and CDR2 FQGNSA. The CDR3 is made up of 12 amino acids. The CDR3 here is CASSSTPVEQYF. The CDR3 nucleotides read TGTGCCAGCAGCTCAACTCCTGTCGAGCAGTACTTC.

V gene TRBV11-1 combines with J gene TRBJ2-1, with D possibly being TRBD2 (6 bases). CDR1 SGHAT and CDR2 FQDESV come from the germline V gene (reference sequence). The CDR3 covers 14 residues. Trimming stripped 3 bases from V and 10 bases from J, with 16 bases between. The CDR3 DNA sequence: TGTGCCAGCAGCTTTGGAGGGGATGGGGGGGAGCAGTTCTTC. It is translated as CASSFGGDGGEQFF.

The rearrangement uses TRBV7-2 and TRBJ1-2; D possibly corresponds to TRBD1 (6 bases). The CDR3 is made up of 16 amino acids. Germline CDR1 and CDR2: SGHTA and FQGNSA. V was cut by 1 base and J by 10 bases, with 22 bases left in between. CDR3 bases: TGTGCCAGCAGCTTAGATAGGGGGAGGACAAAGAGGACCTACACCTTC. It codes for CASSLDRGRTKRTYTF.

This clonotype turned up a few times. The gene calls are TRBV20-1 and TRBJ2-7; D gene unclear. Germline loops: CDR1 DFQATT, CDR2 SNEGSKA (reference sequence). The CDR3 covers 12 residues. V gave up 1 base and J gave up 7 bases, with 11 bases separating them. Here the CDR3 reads CSARGGFWEQYF. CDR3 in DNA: TGCAGTGCTAGAGGGGGATTCTGGGAGCAGTACTTC.

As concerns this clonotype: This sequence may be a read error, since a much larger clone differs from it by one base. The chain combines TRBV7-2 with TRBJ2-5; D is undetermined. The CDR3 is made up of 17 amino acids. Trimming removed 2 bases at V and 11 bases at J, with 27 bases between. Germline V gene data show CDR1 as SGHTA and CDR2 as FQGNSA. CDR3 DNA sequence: TGTGCCAGCAGCTTATCACTTCAGATTAGCCGAGCCAATGAGCAGTACTTC. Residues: CASSLSLQISRANEQYF.

CDR3 DNA: TGCGCCAGCAGTCCCGGGCCCGGGGCGGAAGGCTACACCTTC. It encodes CASSPGPGAEGYTF. The rearrangement joins TRBV5-1 to TRBJ1-2; the D gene is possibly TRBD1 (5 bases). Germline CDR1 is SGHRS and CDR2 is YFSETQ. The CDR3 runs to 14 residues. The V and J ends lost 5 bases and 8 bases respectively, with 19 bases between them. Together with reference TRBV5-1 and TRBJ1-2, the CDR3 gives the full variable domain: KAGVTQTPRYLIKTRGQQVTLSCSPISGHRSVSWYQQTPGQGLQFLFEYFSETQRNKGNFPGRFSGRQFSNSRSEMNVSTLELGDSALYLCASSPGPGAEGYTFGSGTRLTVV.

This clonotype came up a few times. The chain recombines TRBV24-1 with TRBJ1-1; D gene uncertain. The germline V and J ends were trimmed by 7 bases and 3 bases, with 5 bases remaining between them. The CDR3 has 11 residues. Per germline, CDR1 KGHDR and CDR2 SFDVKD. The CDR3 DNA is TGTGCCACCAGCAAGGACACTGAAGCTTTCTTT. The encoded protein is CATSKDTEAFF.

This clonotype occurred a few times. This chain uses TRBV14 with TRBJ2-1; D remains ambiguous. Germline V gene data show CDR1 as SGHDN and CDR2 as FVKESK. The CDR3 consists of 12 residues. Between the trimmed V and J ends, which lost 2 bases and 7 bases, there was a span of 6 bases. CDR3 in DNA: TGTGCCAGCAGCCAATGGACGAATGAGCAGTTCTTC. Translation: CASSQWTNEQFF.